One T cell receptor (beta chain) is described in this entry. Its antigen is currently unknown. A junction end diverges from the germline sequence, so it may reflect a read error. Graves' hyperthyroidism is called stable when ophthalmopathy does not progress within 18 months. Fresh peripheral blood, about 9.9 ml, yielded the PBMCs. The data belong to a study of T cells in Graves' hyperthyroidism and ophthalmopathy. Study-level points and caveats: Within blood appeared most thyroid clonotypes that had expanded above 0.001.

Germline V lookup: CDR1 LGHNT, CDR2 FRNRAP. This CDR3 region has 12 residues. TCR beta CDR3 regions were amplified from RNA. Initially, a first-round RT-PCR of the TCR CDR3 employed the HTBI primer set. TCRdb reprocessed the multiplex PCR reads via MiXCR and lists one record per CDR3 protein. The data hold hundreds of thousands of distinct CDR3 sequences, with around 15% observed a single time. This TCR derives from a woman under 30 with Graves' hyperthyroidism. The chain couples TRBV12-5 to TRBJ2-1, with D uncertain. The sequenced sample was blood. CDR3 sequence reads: CAGGYALGEQFF. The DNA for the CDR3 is TGTGCTGGTGGGTACGCCCTGGGAGAGCAGTTCTTC.